The next 21 T cell receptor beta chains were all read from a single sample in a study of blood T cells in healthy people across ages. Then a second PCR, running about 6 to 12 cycles, was carried out with a sample-barcoded 5' primer and a J-beta primer mix. TCRdb re-called the 5' RACE reads through MiXCR, storing one row per CDR3 protein. Of 1 million or so distinct CDR3 sequences detected, roughly a quarter appear once; the ten largest clones hold approximately 0.71%. This sample also belongs to another study, concerning T cells of mothers and their children.

Sequencing was performed on blood. These receptors all come from a girl aged 2 to 9 in good health.

This clonotype was seen only a few times. This chain uses TRBV5-1 with TRBJ1-1, with D unresolved. With 0 bases removed from V and 9 bases from J, the gap between germline ends came to 9 bases. Germline V gives CDR1 SGHRS, CDR2 YFSETQ. There are 12 residues in the CDR3. CDR3 amino acids: CASSLVYGQAFF. The CDR3 DNA follows: TGCGCCAGCAGCTTGGTTTATGGGCAAGCTTTCTTT.

This clonotype came up a few times. The chain joins TRBV4-1 to TRBJ1-3; no firm D call. CDR1 is MGHRA and CDR2 is YSYEKL in the germline V gene. Trimming cost V 1 base and J 0 bases, with 16 bases left between them. The CDR3 runs to 18 residues. The CDR3 DNA reads TGCGCCAGCAGCCAAGTAATAGGACCTTTATCCTCTGGAAACACCATATATTTT. It is translated as CASSQVIGPLSSGNTIYF.

This clonotype was observed a handful of times. The V gene is TRBV12-3 or TRBV12-4, the J gene TRBJ1-1, with 7 bases identical to TRBD1. Losses at the gene ends were 5 bases for V and 4 bases for J; bases not matched to a gene: 10. The CDR3 spans 15 residues. The CDR3: CASSASGTVTTEAFF. The CDR3 DNA reads TGTGCCAGCAGTGCCTCCGGGACAGTGACCACTGAAGCTTTCTTT.

CDR3 coding DNA: TGTGCCAGCAGGAGCGGACAGGGCCACCTCAATCAGCCCCAGCATTTT. Translating it yields CASRSGQGHLNQPQHF. V usage is TRBV12-3 or TRBV12-4 and J usage is TRBJ1-5; TRBD1 aligns across 8 bases. V trimming: 6 bases; J trimming: 3 bases; junction bases outside the gene matches: 10. The CDR3 runs 16 residues.

This clonotype was picked up one time. The chain has TRBV15 and TRBJ1-2; D not certain. The CDR3 sequence is 14 residues long. Germline-derived CDR1 and CDR2 are LNHNV and YYDKDF (reference sequence). With 3 bases removed from V and 1 base from J, the gap between germline ends came to 9 bases. The CDR3 loop is CATSRPDYNYGYTF. The CDR3 DNA is TGTGCCACCAGCAGGCCGGACTATAACTATGGCTACACCTTC.

The sample holds a few counts of this clonotype. The rearrangement links TRBV4-2 to TRBJ2-3, with no clear D. The CDR3 is 15 amino acids. The ends were cut back, 1 base at V and 6 bases at J, with 14 bases in the middle. Germline V gene data show CDR1 as LGHNA and CDR2 as YNFKEQ. For the CDR3, the DNA is TGTGCCAGCAGCCAAGTCTTTCAGATTACGGATACGCAGTATTTT. Protein product: CASSQVFQITDTQYF.

This CDR3 is CATRGGAIGEQYF. CDR3 DNA: TGTGCCACTAGGGGAGGAGCGATCGGCGAGCAGTACTTC. The rearrangement links TRBV2 to TRBJ2-7, with D maybe TRBD2 (6 bases). This CDR3 has 13 amino acids. Germline V gene data show CDR1 as SNHLY and CDR2 as FYNNEI. V was shortened by 10 bases and J by 6 bases, with 19 bases between the two germline ends.

This clonotype was detected only a few times. The chain is built from TRBV28 and TRBJ1-5; D call uncertain. The germline gives CDR1 MDHEN, CDR2 SYDVKM. This CDR3 region has 16 residues. V was clipped by 2 bases and J by 3 bases, with 14 bases between them. CDR3 sequence (DNA): TGTGCCAGCAGTTTAGACCTTTCCAGACTCAATCAGCCCCAGCATTTT. Amino acid sequence: CASSLDLSRLNQPQHF.

The chain couples TRBV27 to TRBJ2-3, with 8 bases matching TRBD2. CDR3 length equals 18 residues. The germline CDR1 and CDR2 sequences are MNHEY and SMNVEV (reference sequence). The ends lost 1 base at V and 0 bases at J; junction bases unmatched: 9. This CDR3 reads CASSLLRGDPTSTDTQYF. The CDR3 DNA sequence: TGTGCCAGCAGTTTATTGCGGGGGGATCCTACTAGCACAGATACGCAGTATTTT.

V gene TRBV20-1 combines with J gene TRBJ2-1; either TRBD1 or TRBD2 may fit D (5 bases each). Per the germline V gene, CDR1 is DFQATT and CDR2 is SNEGSKA (reference sequence). This CDR3 is 16 amino acids long. Trimming removed 3 bases at V and 5 bases at J, with 20 bases between. The CDR3, as DNA: TGCAGTGCTAGTTTGGGGGATTACGGCCTACACAATGAGCAGTTCTTC. Its translation is CSASLGDYGLHNEQFF.

This clonotype was found a few times. J is TRBJ2-5 and V is TRBV5-8; TRBD2 matches at 9 bases. The CDR3 sequence is 16 residues long. CDR1 and CDR2 (germline): SGHTS, YDEGEE. Losses at the gene ends were 4 bases for V and 1 base for J; bases not matched to a gene: 8. The CDR3 region is CASSPLLAGAQETQYF. In nucleotides, the CDR3 is TGTGCCAGCAGCCCGCTATTAGCGGGGGCCCAAGAGACCCAGTACTTC.

This clonotype was detected a few times. This chain joins TRBV27 and TRBJ1-2; possibly TRBD1 for D (6 bases). V was trimmed by 7 bases and J by 5 bases, leaving 20 bases between them. CDR1 and CDR2 from the germline V gene are MNHEY and SMNVEV (reference sequence). The CDR3 covers 15 residues. The CDR3 region is CASTPGTGSRYGYTF. The CDR3 nucleotides read TGTGCCAGCACACCCGGCACAGGGTCACGTTATGGCTACACCTTC.

This clonotype occurred a few times. One end of the junction is discordant with germline, which a read error may explain. This chain links TRBV20-1 with TRBJ2-1; perhaps D is TRBD1 or TRBD2 (5 bases each). This CDR3 has 14 residues. The germline V gene encodes CDR1 DFQATT and CDR2 SNEGSKA (reference sequence). The chain's CDR3 is CSTRKVGAYNEQFF. As DNA, the CDR3 is TGCAGTACTAGAAAAGTGGGGGCCTACAATGAGCAGTTCTTC.

The chain is built from TRBV4-1 and TRBJ1-6, with 8 bases identical to TRBD1. Looked up from germline, CDR1 is MGHRA and CDR2 is YSYEKL. The CDR3 totals 16 residues. After removal of 0 bases from V and 8 bases from J, the junction contained 6 bases not matched to a gene. CDR3 sequence reads: CASSQEPGQEDSPLHF. The CDR3 DNA sequence: TGCGCCAGCAGCCAAGAACCGGGACAGGAAGATTCACCCCTCCACTTT.

The rearrangement links TRBV29-1 to TRBJ2-3; possible D gene TRBD1, 6 bases. V dropped 8 bases and J dropped 5 bases, with 20 bases sitting between them. Germline V lookup: CDR1 SQVTM, CDR2 ANQGSEA. The CDR3 consists of 14 residues. CDR3 sequence: CSLPGEQGQDTQYF. DNA for the CDR3: TGCAGCCTTCCAGGGGAACAGGGACAAGATACGCAGTATTTT.

This clonotype came up many times. The chain recombines TRBV5-5 with TRBJ1-5; a possible D gene is TRBD1 (6 bases). The CDR3 is 12 amino acids. Germline V gene data show CDR1 as SGHKS and CDR2 as YYEKEE (reference sequence). V was cut by 2 bases and J by 7 bases, with 7 bases left in between. Written as DNA, the CDR3 is TGTGCCAGCAGCTTACAGGGCCAGCCCCAGCATTTT. It specifies CASSLQGQPQHF.

This clonotype came up many times. The chain employs TRBV20-1 and TRBJ2-2; 12 bases are a match to TRBD2. In germline, CDR1 is DFQATT, CDR2 SNEGSKA (reference sequence). The ends lost 2 bases at V and 4 bases at J; junction bases unmatched: 5. The CDR3 runs to 16 residues. Here the CDR3 DNA reads TGCAGTGCTAGACCCGGGACTAGCGGGCTCACCGGGGAGCTGTTTTTT. This gives the protein CSARPGTSGLTGELFF.

This chain links TRBV4-3 with TRBJ2-5; no reliable D call. CDR3 length: 17 amino acids. The V end was cut by 0 bases, the J end by 2 bases, with 16 bases between. Germline assignment: CDR1 LGHNA and CDR2 YSLEER. CDR3 DNA sequence: TGCGCCAGCAGCCAAGAGAAGGGAATCCCCCCTCAAGAGACCCAGTACTTC. As protein: CASSQEKGIPPQETQYF.

Concerning this clonotype: The junction shows a germline mismatch at one end, possibly a read error. This chain joins TRBV12-3 or TRBV12-4 and TRBJ1-6; D gene uncertain. The CDR3 consists of 16 residues. The CDR3: CSSSFRATTYNSPLHF. Here the CDR3 DNA reads TGTTCCAGCAGCTTCCGGGCCACTACCTATAATTCACCCCTCCACTTT.

In this sample, this clonotype turned up a few times. The chain employs TRBV29-1 and TRBJ2-1, with D unresolved. This CDR3 has 15 amino acids. Germline CDR1 and CDR2: SQVTM and ANQGSEA. The V and J ends lost 7 bases and 1 base respectively, with 17 bases between them. CDR3 nucleotide sequence: TGCAGCGCGGCGACTCAACTAAATTCCTACAATGAGCAGTTCTTC. Translated: CSAATQLNSYNEQFF.

This clonotype was seen more than once but under ten times. CDR3 in DNA: TGTGCCAGCAGCTTAGCGCTCTCAGGGGGAACTGAAGCTTTCTTT. This translates into CASSLALSGGTEAFF. The rearrangement joins TRBV7-8 to TRBJ1-1; 7 nucleotides match TRBD1. V trimming: 0 bases; J trimming: 5 bases; junction bases outside the gene matches: 6. Per the germline V gene, CDR1 is SGHVS and CDR2 is FQNEAQ. CDR3 length equals 15 residues.